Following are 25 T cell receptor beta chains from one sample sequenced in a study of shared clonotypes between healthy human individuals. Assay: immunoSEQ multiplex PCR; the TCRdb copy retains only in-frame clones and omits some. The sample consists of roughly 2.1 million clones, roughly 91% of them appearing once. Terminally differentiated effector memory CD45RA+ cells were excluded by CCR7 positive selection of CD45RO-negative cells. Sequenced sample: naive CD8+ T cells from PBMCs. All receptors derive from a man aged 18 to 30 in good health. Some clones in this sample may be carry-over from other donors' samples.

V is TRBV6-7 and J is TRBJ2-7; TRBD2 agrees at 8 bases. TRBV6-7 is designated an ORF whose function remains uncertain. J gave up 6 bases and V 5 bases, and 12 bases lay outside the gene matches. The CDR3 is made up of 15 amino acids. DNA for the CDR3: TGTGCCAGCAGTCCTCGGGGGGGGGAGCGACCCGAGCAGTACTTC. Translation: CASSPRGGERPEQYF.

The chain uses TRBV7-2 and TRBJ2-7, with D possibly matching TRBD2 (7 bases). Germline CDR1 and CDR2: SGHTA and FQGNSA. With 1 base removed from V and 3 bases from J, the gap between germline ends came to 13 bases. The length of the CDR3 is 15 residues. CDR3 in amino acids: CASSLGGGQNYEQYF. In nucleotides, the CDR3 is TGTGCCAGCAGCTTAGGGGGGGGACAAAACTACGAGCAGTACTTC.

CDR3 loop: CASSLQQGASFVVGELFF. The CDR3 DNA is TGTGCCAGCAGCTTACAACAGGGGGCGAGTTTTGTAGTCGGGGAGCTGTTTTTT. The rearrangement joins TRBV7-9 to TRBJ2-2; 9 nucleotides align to TRBD1. Germline V gene lookup returns CDR1 SEHNR and CDR2 FQNEAQ (reference sequence). The V gene end was trimmed by 2 bases and the J gene end by 7 bases; junction bases not matched to a gene: 14. This CDR3 has 18 residues. The whole variable domain, remainder taken from reference TRBV7-9 and TRBJ2-2, is DTGVSQNPRHKITKRGQNVTFRCDPISEHNRLYWYRQTLGQGPEFLTYFQNEAQLEKSRLLSDRFSAERPKGSFSTLEIQRTEQGDSAMYLCASSLQQGASFVVGELFFGEGSRLTVL.

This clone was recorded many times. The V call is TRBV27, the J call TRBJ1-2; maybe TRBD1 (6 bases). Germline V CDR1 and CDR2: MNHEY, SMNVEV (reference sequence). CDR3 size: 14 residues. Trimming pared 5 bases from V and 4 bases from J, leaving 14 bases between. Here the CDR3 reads CASSPLGQPYGYTF. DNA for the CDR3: TGTGCCAGCAGTCCACTCGGACAGCCCTATGGCTACACCTTC.

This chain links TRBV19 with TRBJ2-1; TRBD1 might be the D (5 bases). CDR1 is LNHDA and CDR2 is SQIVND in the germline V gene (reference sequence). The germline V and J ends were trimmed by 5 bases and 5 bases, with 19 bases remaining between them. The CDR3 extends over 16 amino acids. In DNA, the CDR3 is TGTGCCAGTAGTCTCTCAGGGTTCACTAATCACAATGAGCAGTTCTTC. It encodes CASSLSGFTNHNEQFF. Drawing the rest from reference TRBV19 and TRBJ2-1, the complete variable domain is DGGITQSPKYLFRKEGQNVTLSCEQNLNHDAMYWYRQDPGQGLRLIYYSQIVNDFQKGDIAEGYSVSREKKESFPLTVTSAQKNPTAFYLCASSLSGFTNHNEQFFGPGTRLTVL.

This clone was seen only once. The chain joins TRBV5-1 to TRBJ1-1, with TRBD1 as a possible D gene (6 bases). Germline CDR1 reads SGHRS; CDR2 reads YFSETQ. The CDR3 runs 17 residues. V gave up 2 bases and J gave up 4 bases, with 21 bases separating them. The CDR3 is CASSFTGAPGPSTEAFF. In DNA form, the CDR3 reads TGCGCCAGCAGCTTCACGGGGGCCCCTGGCCCCTCCACTGAAGCTTTCTTT.

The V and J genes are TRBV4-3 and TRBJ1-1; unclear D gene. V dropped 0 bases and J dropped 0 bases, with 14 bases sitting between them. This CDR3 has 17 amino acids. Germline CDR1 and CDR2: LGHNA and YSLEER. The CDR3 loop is CASSQDGYEDLNTEAFF. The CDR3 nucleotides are TGCGCCAGCAGCCAAGATGGCTACGAGGATCTGAACACTGAAGCTTTCTTT.

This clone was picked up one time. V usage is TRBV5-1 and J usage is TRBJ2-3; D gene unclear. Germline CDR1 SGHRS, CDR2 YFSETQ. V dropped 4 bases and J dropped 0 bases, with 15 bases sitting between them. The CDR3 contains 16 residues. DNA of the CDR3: TGCGCCAGCAGCGATTTGCCATCCACTAGCACAGATACGCAGTATTTT. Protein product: CASSDLPSTSTDTQYF.

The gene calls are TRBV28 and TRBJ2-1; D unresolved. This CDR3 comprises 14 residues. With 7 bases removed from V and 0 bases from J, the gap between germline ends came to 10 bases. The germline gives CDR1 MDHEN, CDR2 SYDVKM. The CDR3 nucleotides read TGTGCCAGCACCGCCATAGGCTCCTACAATGAGCAGTTCTTC. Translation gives CASTAIGSYNEQFF.

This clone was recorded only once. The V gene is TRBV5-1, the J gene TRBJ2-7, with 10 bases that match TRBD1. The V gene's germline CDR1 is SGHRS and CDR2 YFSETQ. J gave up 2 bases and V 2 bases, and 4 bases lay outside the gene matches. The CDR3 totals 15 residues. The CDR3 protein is CASSLRDRGTYEQYF. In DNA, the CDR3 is TGCGCCAGCAGCTTAAGGGACAGGGGAACCTACGAGCAGTACTTC.

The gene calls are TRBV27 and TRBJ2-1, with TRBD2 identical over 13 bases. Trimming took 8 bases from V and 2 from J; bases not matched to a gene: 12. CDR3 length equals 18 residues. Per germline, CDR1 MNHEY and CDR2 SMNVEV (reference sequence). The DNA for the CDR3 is TGTGCCAGCGCCGGGGGGACTAGCGGGATTAGTCCCTACAATGAGCAGTTCTTC. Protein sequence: CASAGGTSGISPYNEQFF.

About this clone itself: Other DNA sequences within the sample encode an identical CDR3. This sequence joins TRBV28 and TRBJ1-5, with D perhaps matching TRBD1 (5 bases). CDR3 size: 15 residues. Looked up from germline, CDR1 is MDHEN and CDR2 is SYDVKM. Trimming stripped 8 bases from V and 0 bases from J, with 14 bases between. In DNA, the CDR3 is TGTGCCAGCTCCGGGGGGGATTATAGCAATCAGCCCCAGCATTTT. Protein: CASSGGDYSNQPQHF.

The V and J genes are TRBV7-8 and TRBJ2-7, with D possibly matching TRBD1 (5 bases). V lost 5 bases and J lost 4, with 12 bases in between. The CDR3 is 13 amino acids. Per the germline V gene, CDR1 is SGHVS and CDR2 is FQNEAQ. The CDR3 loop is CASSQRTTYEQYF. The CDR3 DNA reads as TGTGCCAGCAGCCAACGGACAACTTACGAGCAGTACTTC.

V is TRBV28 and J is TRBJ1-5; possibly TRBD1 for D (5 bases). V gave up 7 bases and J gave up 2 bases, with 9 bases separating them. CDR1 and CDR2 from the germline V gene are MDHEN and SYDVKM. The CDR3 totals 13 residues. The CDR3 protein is CASNVRGNQPQHF. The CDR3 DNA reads TGTGCCAGCAACGTCAGGGGCAATCAGCCCCAGCATTTT.

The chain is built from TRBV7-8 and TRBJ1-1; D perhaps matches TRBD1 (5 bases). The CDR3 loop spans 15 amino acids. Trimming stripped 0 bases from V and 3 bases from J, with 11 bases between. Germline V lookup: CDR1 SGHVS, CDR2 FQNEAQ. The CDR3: CASSLAGQGDTEAFF. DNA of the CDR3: TGTGCCAGCAGCTTAGCGGGGCAGGGTGACACTGAAGCTTTCTTT.

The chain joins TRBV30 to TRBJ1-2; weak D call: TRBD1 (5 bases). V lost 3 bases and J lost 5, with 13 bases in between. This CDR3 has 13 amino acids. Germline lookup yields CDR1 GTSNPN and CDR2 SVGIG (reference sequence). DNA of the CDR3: TGTGCCTGGAGGGGTCAGGGTGGTTATGGCTACACCTTC. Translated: CAWRGQGGYGYTF.

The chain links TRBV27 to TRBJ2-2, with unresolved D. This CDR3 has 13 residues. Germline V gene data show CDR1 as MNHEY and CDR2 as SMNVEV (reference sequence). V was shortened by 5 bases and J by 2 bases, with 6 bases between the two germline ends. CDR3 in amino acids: CASSERNTGELFF. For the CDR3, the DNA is TGTGCCAGCAGTGAGAGAAACACCGGGGAGCTGTTTTTT.

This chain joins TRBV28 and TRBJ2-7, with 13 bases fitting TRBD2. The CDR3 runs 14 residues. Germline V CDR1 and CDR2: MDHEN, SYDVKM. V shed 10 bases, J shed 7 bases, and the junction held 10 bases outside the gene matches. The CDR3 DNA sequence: TGTGCCACTAGACTAGCGGGAGGCCCCCCGGAGCAGTACTTC. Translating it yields CATRLAGGPPEQYF.

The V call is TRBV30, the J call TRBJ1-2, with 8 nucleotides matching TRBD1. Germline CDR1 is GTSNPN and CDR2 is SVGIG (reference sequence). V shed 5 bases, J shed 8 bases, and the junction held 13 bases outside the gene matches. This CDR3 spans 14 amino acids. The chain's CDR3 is CAWERRTGYSGYTF. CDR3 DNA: TGTGCCTGGGAAAGGAGGACAGGGTATTCGGGCTACACCTTC.

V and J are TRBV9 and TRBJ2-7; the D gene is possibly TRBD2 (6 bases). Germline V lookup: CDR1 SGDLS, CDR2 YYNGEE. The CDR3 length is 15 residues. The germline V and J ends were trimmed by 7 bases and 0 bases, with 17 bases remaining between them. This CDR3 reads CASGAGLTSSYEQYF. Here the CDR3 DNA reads TGTGCCAGCGGGGCGGGACTGACGAGCTCCTACGAGCAGTACTTC.

Here the CDR3 DNA reads TGTGCCAGCAGTTACTCTCCGAGCCACCCAAACTACGAGCAGTACTTC. Amino acids: CASSYSPSHPNYEQYF. The chain has TRBV6-5 and TRBJ2-7, with D unresolved. The CDR3 is 16 residues long. Germline CDR1 reads MNHEY; CDR2 reads SVGAGI. The V end was cut by 0 bases, the J end by 3 bases, with 15 bases between.

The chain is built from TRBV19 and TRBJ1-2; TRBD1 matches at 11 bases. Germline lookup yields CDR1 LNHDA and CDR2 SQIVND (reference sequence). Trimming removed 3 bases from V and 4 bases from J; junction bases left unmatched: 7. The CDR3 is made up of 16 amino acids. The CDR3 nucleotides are TGTGCCAGTAGTATTTGGACAGGGGGCGATGGCTATGGCTACACCTTC. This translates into CASSIWTGGDGYGYTF. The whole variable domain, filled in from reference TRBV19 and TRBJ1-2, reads DGGITQSPKYLFRKEGQNVTLSCEQNLNHDAMYWYRQDPGQGLRLIYYSQIVNDFQKGDIAEGYSVSREKKESFPLTVTSAQKNPTAFYLCASSIWTGGDGYGYTFGSGTRLTVV.

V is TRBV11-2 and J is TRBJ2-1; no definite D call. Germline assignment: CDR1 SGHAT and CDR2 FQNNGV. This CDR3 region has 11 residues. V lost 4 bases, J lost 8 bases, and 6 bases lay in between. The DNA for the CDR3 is TGTGCCAGCAGCTCGAAGGATGAGCAGTTCTTC. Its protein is CASSSKDEQFF.

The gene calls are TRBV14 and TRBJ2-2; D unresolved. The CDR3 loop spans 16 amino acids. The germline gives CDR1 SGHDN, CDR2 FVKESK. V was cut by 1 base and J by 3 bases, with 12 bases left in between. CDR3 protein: CASSQGGLGYTGELFF. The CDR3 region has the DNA TGTGCCAGCAGCCAAGGCGGTCTTGGTTACACCGGGGAGCTGTTTTTT.

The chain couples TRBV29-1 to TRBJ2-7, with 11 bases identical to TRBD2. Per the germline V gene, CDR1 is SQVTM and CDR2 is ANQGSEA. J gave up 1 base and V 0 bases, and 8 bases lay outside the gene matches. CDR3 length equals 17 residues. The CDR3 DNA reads TGCAGCGTTGAAGACAAGCCTAGCGGGAGGCCTTCCTACGAGCAGTACTTC. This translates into CSVEDKPSGRPSYEQYF.